The 26 T cell receptor beta chains given below trace back to one sample, sequenced in a study of response to subunit inactivated influenza vaccine. TCRdb re-called the RT-PCR reads with MiXCR, one entry per CDR3 protein. The repertoire holds about 800,000 distinct CDR3 sequences, with 21% as singletons. This specimen was PBMCs from blood, taken more than 4 days after vaccination. Source of these receptors: a man aged 50 to 59 who received an inactivated influenza vaccine.

This rearrangement joins TRBV20-1 to TRBJ2-1, with D perhaps matching TRBD2 (6 bases). Germline assignment: CDR1 DFQATT and CDR2 SNEGSKA (reference sequence). CDR3 size: 15 residues. V dropped 5 bases and J dropped 10 bases, with 24 bases sitting between them. CDR3 protein: CSAQVPGLGRREQFF. Here the CDR3 DNA reads TGCAGTGCTCAGGTCCCGGGACTGGGCCGGAGGGAGCAGTTCTTC.

The chain couples TRBV21-1 to TRBJ2-5; the D call of TRBD2 is as the table states it, not checked on the DNA. TRBV21-1 is given as a pseudogene. The CDR3 covers 17 residues. The CDR3 region is CASPPEPSGSLNETQYF. As DNA, the CDR3 is TGTGCCAGCCCCCCGGAGCCTAGCGGGAGTTTAAATGAGACCCAGTACTTC.

This chain connects TRBV14 to TRBJ2-3; D not resolved. V lost 4 bases to trimming and J lost 1 base, with 9 bases between them. This CDR3 spans 14 amino acids. CDR1 and CDR2 from the germline V gene are SGHDN and FVKESK. CDR3: CASSPLVGTDTQYF. In nucleotides, the CDR3 is TGTGCCAGCAGCCCTCTGGTTGGCACAGATACGCAGTATTTT.

The J gene is TRBJ2-5, the V gene TRBV7-8, with 10 bases identical to TRBD1. CDR3 length: 15 amino acids. With 4 bases clipped from V and 3 bases from J, the junction kept 5 bases outside the gene matches. CDR1 and CDR2 (germline): SGHVS, FQNEAQ. The CDR3 DNA follows: TGTGCCAGCAGCTACCGGGACAGGGGCGAAGAGACCCAGTACTTC. It translates to CASSYRDRGEETQYF.

The sample holds many counts of this clonotype. V gene TRBV7-2 combines with J gene TRBJ2-7, with D perhaps being TRBD1 or TRBD2 (6 bases each). Germline CDR1 and CDR2: SGHTA and FQGNSA. The CDR3 covers 15 residues. V was shortened by 3 bases and J by 4 bases, with 16 bases between the two germline ends. For the CDR3, the DNA is TGTGCCAGCAGCTTTGGAGGGGGATTGTCGTACGAGCAGTACTTC. Translating gives CASSFGGGLSYEQYF.

The V gene is TRBV4-2, the J gene TRBJ2-2; D may be TRBD1 (6 bases). The CDR3 contains 16 residues. The germline CDR1 and CDR2 sequences are LGHNA and YNFKEQ. V was shortened by 4 bases and J by 5 bases, with 17 bases between the two germline ends. Here the CDR3 reads CASSLGAAGVTGELFF. The CDR3, as DNA: TGTGCCAGCAGCCTTGGGGCCGCAGGGGTTACCGGGGAGCTGTTTTTT.

The rearrangement uses TRBV18 and TRBJ1-6; 7 nucleotides align to TRBD1. With V trimmed by 4 bases and J by 7 bases, 10 bases remained unmatched. The CDR3 runs 16 residues. CDR1 and CDR2 (germline): KGHSH, LQKENI. CDR3 DNA: TGTGCCAGCTCACAAGGGACAGCAGGGAGCAATTCACCCCTCCACTTT. As protein: CASSQGTAGSNSPLHF.

V is TRBV7-9 and J is TRBJ2-5; 7 nucleotides line up with TRBD1. The trim removed 5 bases at V and 4 bases at J, leaving 10 bases unmatched. This CDR3 comprises 15 residues. Looked up from germline, CDR1 is SEHNR and CDR2 is FQNEAQ (reference sequence). Written as DNA, the CDR3 is TGTGCCAGCAGCGAAGTGGTGACAGGGCGAGAGACCCAGTACTTC. As protein: CASSEVVTGRETQYF. Supplemented by reference TRBV7-9 and TRBJ2-5, the full variable domain reads DTGVSQNPRHKITKRGQNVTFRCDPISEHNRLYWYRQTLGQGPEFLTYFQNEAQLEKSRLLSDRFSAERPKGSFSTLEIQRTEQGDSAMYLCASSEVVTGRETQYFGPGTRLLVL.

The chain has TRBV9 and TRBJ1-5, with D possibly matching TRBD1 (5 bases). Trimming shortened V by 5 bases and J by 4 bases, and 13 bases separated the two germline ends. Germline V gene data show CDR1 as SGDLS and CDR2 as YYNGEE. The CDR3 sequence is 14 residues long. The CDR3 region has the DNA TGTGCCAGCAGGGTTAGACAGTATAATCAGCCCCAGCATTTT. Translation gives CASRVRQYNQPQHF.

The chain carries TRBV10-3 and TRBJ2-7; D possibly corresponds to TRBD2 (6 bases). V lost 5 bases and J lost 5, with 19 bases in between. The length of the CDR3 is 15 residues. The germline V gene encodes CDR1 ENHRY and CDR2 SYGVKD. Here the CDR3 reads CAISNPGGVSDEQYF. In DNA, the CDR3 is TGTGCCATCAGTAACCCCGGGGGTGTTTCGGACGAGCAGTACTTC.

This clonotype has more than one count but fewer than ten. CDR3 in amino acids: CASSKVLAAYEQYF. The CDR3 bases are TGTGCCAGCAGCAAAGTTTTGGCAGCCTACGAGCAGTACTTC. This rearrangement joins TRBV21-1 to TRBJ2-7. TRBV21-1 is listed as a pseudogene. This CDR3 is 14 amino acids long.

This clonotype has just a few counts. The CDR3: CASSHSWVGNYEQYF. As DNA, the CDR3 is TGTGCCAGCAGTCACAGCTGGGTGGGGAACTACGAGCAGTACTTC. This chain uses TRBV7-6 with TRBJ2-7; D is ambiguous. The germline V gene encodes CDR1 SGHVS and CDR2 FNYEAQ. Trimming took 6 bases from V and 3 from J, leaving 18 bases between them. The CDR3 contains 15 residues.

The rearrangement joins TRBV4-2 to TRBJ2-2; 7 bases align to TRBD1. CDR3 size: 20 residues. Germline CDR1 and CDR2: LGHNA and YNFKEQ. Trimming cost V 5 bases and J 4 bases; bases outside gene matches: 22. The CDR3 here is CASSSQSRDSRVLTTGELFF. The DNA for the CDR3 is TGTGCCAGCAGCAGCCAGTCCCGGGACAGCCGCGTTCTGACCACCGGGGAGCTGTTTTTT.

The chain has TRBV10-3 and TRBJ2-7; D uncertain. Germline assignment: CDR1 ENHRY and CDR2 SYGVKD. This CDR3 region has 13 residues. V lost 3 bases, J lost 3 bases, and 9 bases lay in between. The CDR3 spells CAISDRLSYEQYF. The CDR3 DNA reads TGTGCCATCAGTGATCGGCTCAGCTACGAGCAGTACTTC.

The chain combines TRBV28 with TRBJ2-1, with TRBD2 matching over 14 bases. The ends lost 1 base at V and 0 bases at J; junction bases unmatched: 5. The length of the CDR3 is 19 residues. CDR1 and CDR2 from the germline V gene are MDHEN and SYDVKM. The CDR3 DNA is TGTGCCAGCAGTTTATCAGGACTAGCGGGGGGAAGCTCCTACAATGAGCAGTTCTTC. Its translation: CASSLSGLAGGSSYNEQFF.

This chain connects TRBV5-5 to TRBJ2-3, with a tentative D call TRBD2 (6 bases). The CDR3 has 16 residues. Trimming left V 5 bases short and J 4 bases short, with 20 bases between. In germline, CDR1 is SGHKS, CDR2 YYEKEE (reference sequence). The CDR3 coding sequence is TGTGCCAGCAGACCCCCGGTGATAGCGGTGTCAGATACGCAGTATTTT. Translation gives CASRPPVIAVSDTQYF.

This clonotype was counted a few times. V gene TRBV20-1 combines with J gene TRBJ2-1; 7 positions match TRBD2. V lost 0 bases and J lost 12; bases outside the gene matches: 5. Germline V lookup: CDR1 DFQATT, CDR2 SNEGSKA (reference sequence). This CDR3 is 12 amino acids long. DNA for the CDR3: TGCAGTGCTAGAGAGAGACTAGCCGGGCAGTTCTTC. It codes for CSARERLAGQFF.

There are a few counts of this clonotype. The chain uses TRBV6-1 and TRBJ2-3; D call uncertain. CDR3 size: 13 residues. CDR1 and CDR2 from the germline V gene are MNHNS and SASEGT. The V end lost 8 bases, the J end lost 5 bases, and 14 bases lay between the germline ends. In DNA form, the CDR3 reads TGTGCCAGCCTGCTGGCGGTAGGAGATACGCAGTATTTT. It encodes CASLLAVGDTQYF.

This clonotype has just a few counts. The chain carries TRBV7-9 and TRBJ1-1; D is possibly TRBD1 (6 bases). Germline CDR1 is SEHNR and CDR2 is FQNEAQ (reference sequence). V dropped 5 bases and J dropped 1 base, with 20 bases sitting between them. This CDR3 has 17 residues. The CDR3 region is CASSPGAGEGRNTEAFF. CDR3 nucleotides: TGTGCCAGCAGCCCCGGGGCAGGGGAGGGGAGGAACACTGAAGCTTTCTTT.

This clonotype was found a few times. The V and J genes are TRBV5-6 and TRBJ2-5; D perhaps matches TRBD1 (6 bases). The V gene's germline CDR1 is SGHDT and CDR2 YYEEEE. This CDR3 is built from 14 residues. V lost 0 bases and J 5 bases, leaving 11 bases between the germline ends. CDR3 nucleotides: TGTGCCAGCAGCTTGGCCAACCAGGGGGAGACCCAGTACTTC. Protein sequence: CASSLANQGETQYF. The full variable domain, rest sourced from reference TRBV5-6 and TRBJ2-5, is DAGVTQSPTHLIKTRGQQVTLRCSPKSGHDTVSWYQQALGQGPQFIFQYYEEEERQRGNFPDRFSGHQFPNYSSELNVNALLLGDSALYLCASSLANQGETQYFGPGTRLLVL.

This clonotype was observed a handful of times. The V call is TRBV5-1, the J call TRBJ1-1, with D maybe TRBD1 (5 bases). V gave up 4 bases and J gave up 4 bases, with 20 bases separating them. The CDR3 extends over 16 amino acids. CDR1 is SGHRS and CDR2 is YFSETQ in the germline V gene. The CDR3 sequence is CASSEHGTPGSTEAFF. Here the CDR3 DNA reads TGCGCCAGCAGCGAGCACGGGACCCCTGGGTCCACTGAAGCTTTCTTT.

This clonotype has just one count. The CDR3 nucleotides are TGTGCCAGCAGCAAGGACAGGGGGTCCAACAATGAGCAGTTCTTC. It specifies CASSKDRGSNNEQFF. The chain couples TRBV7-7 to TRBJ2-1, with 10 bases matching TRBD1. Germline CDR1 SSHAT, CDR2 FNYEAQ (reference sequence). After removal of 5 bases from V and 5 bases from J, the junction contained 6 bases not matched to a gene. There are 15 residues in the CDR3.

The CDR3 is CASSYSSGNTGELFF. In DNA, the CDR3 is TGTGCCAGCAGTTACTCTTCAGGGAACACCGGGGAGCTGTTTTTT. The gene calls are TRBV6-2 or TRBV6-3 and TRBJ2-2; D is unclear. V dropped 0 bases and J dropped 1 base, with 6 bases sitting between them. Germline V gives CDR1 MNHEY, CDR2 SVGEGT. The CDR3 runs to 15 residues.

The V call is TRBV6-5, the J call TRBJ2-7, with 8 bases that match TRBD2. In germline, CDR1 is MNHEY, CDR2 SVGAGI. CDR3 length: 16 residues. The ends lost 2 bases at V and 1 base at J; junction bases unmatched: 7. The DNA of the CDR3 is TGTGCCAGCAGTTACACCAGCGGGGGCCTTTCCTACGAGCAGTACTTC. Translating it yields CASSYTSGGLSYEQYF.

V usage is TRBV2 and J usage is TRBJ1-2, with D unclear. The germline V gene has CDR1 SNHLY and CDR2 FYNNEI. Trimming took off 1 base at V and 5 bases at J, with 8 bases between the two ends. The CDR3 loop spans 13 amino acids. The DNA of the CDR3 is TGTGCCAGCAGTGAAGATAAGTTTTATGGCTACACCTTC. Amino acids: CASSEDKFYGYTF. Looking up the rest from reference TRBV2 and TRBJ1-2 gives the full variable domain: EPEVTQTPSHQVTQMGQEVILRCVPISNHLYFYWYRQILGQKVEFLVSFYNNEISEKSEIFDDQFSVERPDGSNFTLKIRSTKLEDSAMYFCASSEDKFYGYTFGSGTRLTVV.

The chain uses TRBV10-3 and TRBJ2-7; no definite D call. Germline CDR1 and CDR2: ENHRY and SYGVKD. The CDR3 runs to 15 residues. The V end lost 0 bases, the J end lost 2 bases, and 11 bases lay between the germline ends. The CDR3 loop reads CAISESTGGPYEQYF. The CDR3 DNA reads TGTGCCATCAGTGAGTCGACGGGCGGACCCTACGAGCAGTACTTC.